This T cell receptor beta chain appears in the sequencing data of a study of blood T cell repertoires in COVID-19. This CDR3 has 16 amino acids. Germline loops: CDR1 MDHEN, CDR2 SYDVKM. V was pared by 6 bases and J by 8 bases, with 18 bases of the junction left unmatched. TCRdb keeps only in-frame clones here, not all; method: immunoSEQ multiplex PCR. Among over 40,000 clones, around four fifths were seen once, and the ten largest hold 14% to 15%. This sequence joins TRBV28 and TRBJ1-2, with TRBD1 matching over 7 bases. The sample was peripheral blood. The clonotype originates from a human donor in a cohort sampled during active COVID-19. CDR3 DNA sequence: TGTGCCAGCAGACCAGTGATGCAAACAGGGGCCTGGGGCTACACCTTC. It yields the protein CASRPVMQTGAWGYTF.